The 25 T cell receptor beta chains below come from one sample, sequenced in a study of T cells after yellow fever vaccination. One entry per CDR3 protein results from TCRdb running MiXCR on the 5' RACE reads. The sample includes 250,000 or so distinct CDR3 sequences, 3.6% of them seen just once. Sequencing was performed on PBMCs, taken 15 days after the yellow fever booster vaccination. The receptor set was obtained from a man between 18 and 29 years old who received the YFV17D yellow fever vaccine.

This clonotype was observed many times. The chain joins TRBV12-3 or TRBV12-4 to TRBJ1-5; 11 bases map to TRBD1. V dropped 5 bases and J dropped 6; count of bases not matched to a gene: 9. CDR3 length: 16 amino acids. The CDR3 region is CASSARTGGAGQPQHF. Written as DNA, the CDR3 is TGTGCCAGCAGTGCCCGGACAGGGGGCGCGGGTCAGCCCCAGCATTTT.

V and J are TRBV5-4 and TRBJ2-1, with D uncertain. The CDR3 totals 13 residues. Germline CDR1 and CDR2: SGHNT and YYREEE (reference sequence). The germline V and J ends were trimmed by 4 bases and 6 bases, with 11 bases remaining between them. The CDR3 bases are TGTGCCAGCAGCCCCGGACCTCTCAATGAGCAGTTCTTC. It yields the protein CASSPGPLNEQFF.

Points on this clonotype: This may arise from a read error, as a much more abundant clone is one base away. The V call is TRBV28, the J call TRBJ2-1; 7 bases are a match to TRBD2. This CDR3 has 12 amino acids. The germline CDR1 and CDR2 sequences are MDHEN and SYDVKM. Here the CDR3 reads CDSSSQGGGQFF. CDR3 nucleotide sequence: TGTGACAGCAGTTCCCAAGGCGGGGGGCAGTTCTTC.

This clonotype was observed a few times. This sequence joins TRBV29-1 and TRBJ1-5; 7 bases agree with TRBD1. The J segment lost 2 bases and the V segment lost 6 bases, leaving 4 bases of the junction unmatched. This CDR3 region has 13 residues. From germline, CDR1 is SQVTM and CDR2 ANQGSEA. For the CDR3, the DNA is TGCAGCGTCGCCGACAGGGGCAATCAGCCCCAGCATTTT. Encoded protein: CSVADRGNQPQHF.

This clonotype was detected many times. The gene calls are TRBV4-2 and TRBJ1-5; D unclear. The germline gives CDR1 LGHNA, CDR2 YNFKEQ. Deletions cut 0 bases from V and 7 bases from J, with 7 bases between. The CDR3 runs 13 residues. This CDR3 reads CASSQDLRQPQHF. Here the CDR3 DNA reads TGTGCCAGCAGCCAAGATTTACGACAGCCCCAGCATTTT.

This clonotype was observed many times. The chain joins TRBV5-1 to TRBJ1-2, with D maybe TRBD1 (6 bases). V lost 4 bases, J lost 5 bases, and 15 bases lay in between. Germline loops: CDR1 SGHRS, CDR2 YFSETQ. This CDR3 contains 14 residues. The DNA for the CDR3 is TGCGCCAGCAGCCCGGGGGGGGCCACTTATGGCTACACCTTC. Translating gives CASSPGGATYGYTF.

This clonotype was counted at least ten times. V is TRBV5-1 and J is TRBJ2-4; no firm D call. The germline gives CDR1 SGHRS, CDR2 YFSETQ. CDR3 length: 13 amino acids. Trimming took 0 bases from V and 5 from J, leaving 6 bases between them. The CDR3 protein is CASSLAAQNIQYF. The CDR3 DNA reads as TGCGCCAGCAGCTTGGCCGCCCAAAACATTCAGTACTTC.

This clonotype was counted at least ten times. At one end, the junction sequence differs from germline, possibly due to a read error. CDR3 coding DNA: TGTGCTAGCAGCTTAGGGACAGACCGTACCACAGATACGCAGTATTTT. Amino acids: CASSLGTDRTTDTQYF. The chain couples TRBV7-7 to TRBJ2-3, with 7 positions matching TRBD1. Germline CDR1 is SSHAT and CDR2 is FNYEAQ (reference sequence). CDR3 length: 16 residues.

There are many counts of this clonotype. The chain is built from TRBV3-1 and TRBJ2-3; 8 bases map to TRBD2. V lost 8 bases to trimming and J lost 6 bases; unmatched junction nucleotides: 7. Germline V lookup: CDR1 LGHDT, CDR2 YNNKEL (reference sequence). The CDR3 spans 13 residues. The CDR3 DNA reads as TGTGCCAGCCAACCGGGGGGGCGTGATACGCAGTATTTT. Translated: CASQPGGRDTQYF.

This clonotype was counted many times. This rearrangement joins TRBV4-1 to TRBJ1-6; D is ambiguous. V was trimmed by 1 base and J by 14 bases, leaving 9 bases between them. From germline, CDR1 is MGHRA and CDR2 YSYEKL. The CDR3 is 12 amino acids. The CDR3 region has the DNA TGCGCCAGCAGCCAAGTCGGAGTATCCCTCCACTTT. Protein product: CASSQVGVSLHF.

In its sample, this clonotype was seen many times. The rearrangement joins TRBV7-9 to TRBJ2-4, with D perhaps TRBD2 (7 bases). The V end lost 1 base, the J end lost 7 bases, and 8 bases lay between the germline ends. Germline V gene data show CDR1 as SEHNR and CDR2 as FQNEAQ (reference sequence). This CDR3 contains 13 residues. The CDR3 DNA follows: TGTGCCAGCAGCTTAGGGGGGGGCAACATTCAGTACTTC. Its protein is CASSLGGGNIQYF.

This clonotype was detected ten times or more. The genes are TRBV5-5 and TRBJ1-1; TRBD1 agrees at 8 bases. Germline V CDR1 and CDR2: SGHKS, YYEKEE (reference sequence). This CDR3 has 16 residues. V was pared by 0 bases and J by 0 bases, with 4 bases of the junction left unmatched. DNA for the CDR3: TGTGCCAGCAGCTTGGGACAGGGGCGGATGAACACTGAAGCTTTCTTT. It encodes CASSLGQGRMNTEAFF.

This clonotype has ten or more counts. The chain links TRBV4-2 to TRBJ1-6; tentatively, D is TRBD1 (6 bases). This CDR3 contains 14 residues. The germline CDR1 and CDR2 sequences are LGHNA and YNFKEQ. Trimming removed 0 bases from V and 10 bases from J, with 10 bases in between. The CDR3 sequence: CASSQDSGGSPLHF. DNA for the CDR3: TGTGCCAGCAGCCAAGACAGCGGGGGCTCACCCCTCCACTTT.

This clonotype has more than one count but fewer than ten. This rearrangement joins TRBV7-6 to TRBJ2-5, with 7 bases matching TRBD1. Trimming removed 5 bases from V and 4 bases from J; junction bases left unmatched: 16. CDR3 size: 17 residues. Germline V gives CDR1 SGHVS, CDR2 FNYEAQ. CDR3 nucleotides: TGTGCCAGCAGCCTCCGGCCCGGACAGGCAAAAGGAGAGACCCAGTACTTC. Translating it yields CASSLRPGQAKGETQYF.

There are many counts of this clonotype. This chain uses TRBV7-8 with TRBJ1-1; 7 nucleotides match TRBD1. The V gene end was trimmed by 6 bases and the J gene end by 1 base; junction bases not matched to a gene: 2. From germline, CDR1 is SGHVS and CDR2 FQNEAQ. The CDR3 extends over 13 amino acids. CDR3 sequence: CASRGQANTEAFF. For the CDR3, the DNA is TGTGCCAGCAGAGGACAGGCGAACACTGAAGCTTTCTTT.

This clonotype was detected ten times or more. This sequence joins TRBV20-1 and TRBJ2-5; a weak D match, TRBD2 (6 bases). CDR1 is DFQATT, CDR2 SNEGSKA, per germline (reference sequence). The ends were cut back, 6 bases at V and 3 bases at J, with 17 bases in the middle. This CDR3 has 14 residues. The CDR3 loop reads CSAAGAGLEETQYF. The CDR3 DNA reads TGCAGTGCAGCTGGGGCGGGGCTCGAAGAGACCCAGTACTTC.

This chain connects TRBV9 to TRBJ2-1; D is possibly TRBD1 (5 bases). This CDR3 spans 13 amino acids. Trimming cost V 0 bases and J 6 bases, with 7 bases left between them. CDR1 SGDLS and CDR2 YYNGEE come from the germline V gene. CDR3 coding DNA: TGTGCCAGCAGCGTAGTAACAGGCAATGAGCAGTTCTTC. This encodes CASSVVTGNEQFF. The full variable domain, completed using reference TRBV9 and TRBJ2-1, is DSGVTQTPKHLITATGQRVTLRCSPRSGDLSVYWYQQSLDQGLQFLIQYYNGEERAKGNILERFSAQQFPDLHSELNLSSLELGDSALYFCASSVVTGNEQFFGPGTRLTVL.

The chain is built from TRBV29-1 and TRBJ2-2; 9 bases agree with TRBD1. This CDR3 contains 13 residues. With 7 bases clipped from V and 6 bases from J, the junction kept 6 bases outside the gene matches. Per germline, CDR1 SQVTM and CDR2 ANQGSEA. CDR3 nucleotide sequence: TGCAGCGGGGGGACAGGGTCGGCCGGGGAGCTGTTTTTT. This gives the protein CSGGTGSAGELFF.

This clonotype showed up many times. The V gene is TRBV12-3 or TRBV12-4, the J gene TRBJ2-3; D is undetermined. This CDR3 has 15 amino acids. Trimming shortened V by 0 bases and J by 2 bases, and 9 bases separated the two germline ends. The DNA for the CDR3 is TGTGCCAGCAGTTTAGCCCCAGCGACCACAGATACGCAGTATTTT. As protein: CASSLAPATTDTQYF.

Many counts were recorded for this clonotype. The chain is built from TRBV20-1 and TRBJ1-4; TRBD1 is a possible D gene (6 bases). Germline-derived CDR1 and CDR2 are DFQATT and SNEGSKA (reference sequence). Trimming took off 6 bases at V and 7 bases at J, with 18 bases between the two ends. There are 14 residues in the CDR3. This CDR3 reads CSAPQWQGSEKLFF. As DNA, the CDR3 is TGCAGTGCGCCCCAATGGCAGGGGAGTGAAAAACTGTTTTTT.

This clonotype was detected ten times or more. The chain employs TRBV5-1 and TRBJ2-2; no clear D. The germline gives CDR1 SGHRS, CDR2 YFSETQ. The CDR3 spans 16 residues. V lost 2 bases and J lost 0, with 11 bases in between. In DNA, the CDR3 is TGCGCCAGCAGCTTAGACTCCGCCTCGAACACCGGGGAGCTGTTTTTT. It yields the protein CASSLDSASNTGELFF.

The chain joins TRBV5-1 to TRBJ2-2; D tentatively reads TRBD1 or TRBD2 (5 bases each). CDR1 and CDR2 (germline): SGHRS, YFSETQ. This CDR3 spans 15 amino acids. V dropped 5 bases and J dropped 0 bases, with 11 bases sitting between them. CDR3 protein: CASSRGDANTGELFF. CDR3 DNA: TGCGCCAGCAGTCGGGGCGACGCGAACACCGGGGAGCTGTTTTTT. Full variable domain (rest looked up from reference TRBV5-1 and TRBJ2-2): KAGVTQTPRYLIKTRGQQVTLSCSPISGHRSVSWYQQTPGQGLQFLFEYFSETQRNKGNFPGRFSGRQFSNSRSEMNVSTLELGDSALYLCASSRGDANTGELFFGEGSRLTVL.

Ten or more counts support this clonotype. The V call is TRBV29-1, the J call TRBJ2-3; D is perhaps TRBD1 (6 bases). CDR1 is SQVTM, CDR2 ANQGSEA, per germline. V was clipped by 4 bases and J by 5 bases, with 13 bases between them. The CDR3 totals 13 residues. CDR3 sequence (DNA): TGCAGCGTTGTCAGGGGTCGGGGAGATACGCAGTATTTT. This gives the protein CSVVRGRGDTQYF.

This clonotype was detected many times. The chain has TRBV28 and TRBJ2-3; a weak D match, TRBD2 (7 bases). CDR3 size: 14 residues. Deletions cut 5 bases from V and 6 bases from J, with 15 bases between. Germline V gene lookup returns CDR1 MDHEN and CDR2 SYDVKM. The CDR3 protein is CASSRGAGVDTQYF. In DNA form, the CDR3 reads TGTGCCAGCAGTCGGGGGGCCGGGGTGGATACGCAGTATTTT.

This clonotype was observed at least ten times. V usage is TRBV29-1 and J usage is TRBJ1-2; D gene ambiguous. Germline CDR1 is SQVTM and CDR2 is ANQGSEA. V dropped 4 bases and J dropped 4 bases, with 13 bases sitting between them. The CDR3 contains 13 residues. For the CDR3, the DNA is TGCAGCGTTGGTAGTGGCGCCGGCTATGGCTACACCTTC. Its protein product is CSVGSGAGYGYTF.